The rows below give T cell receptor beta chains drawn from one sample of a study of shared T cell receptors in the human thymus. Measured with immunoSEQ multiplex PCR; TCRdb has only the in-frame clones, and not every one. The sample gives 550,000 to 800,000 clones, 75% to 90% of which show up once; about 0.0098% is in the top ten. Separately, the same data were catalogued under a study of human thymus T cells.

The sequenced material came from thymocytes. All receptors derive from a girl less than two years old with a congenital heart defect. Each CDR3 is given with its conserved first and last residue. A D gene is named only where the DNA matches it firmly. The size of a clone is reported for some rows only, either as once, few or many, or as a class for expanded clones.

abundance | d_gene | j_gene | v_gene | CDR3nt | CDR3aa
NA | TRBD1 | TRBJ1-5 | TRBV5-8 | TGTGCCAGCAGCCCTACGACAGGGGTGGGCAATCAGCCCCAGCATTTT | CASSPTTGVGNQPQHF
NA | TRBD2 | TRBJ2-1 | TRBV4-1 | TGCGCCAGCAGCCAAGATTCAAATCCGGCTAGCGGGTACAATGAGCAGTTCTTC | CASSQDSNPASGYNEQFF
NA | NA | TRBJ2-3 | TRBV6-1 | TGTGCCAGCAGTGATCGAGGACAGCCCACAGATACGCAGTATTTT | CASSDRGQPTDTQYF
NA | NA | TRBJ2-7 | TRBV7-2 | TGTGCCAGCAGCTTAGGTCCAGACTCCTACGAGCAGTACTTC | CASSLGPDSYEQYF
NA | TRBD1 | TRBJ2-2 | TRBV4-1 | TGCGCCAGCAGCCAAGCTAGGGCAAGGACAGGGGACGGGGAGCTGTTTTTT | CASSQARARTGDGELFF
NA | NA | TRBJ1-1 | TRBV6-6 | TGTGCCAGCAGTTACTCGGGGCTTGGAGCTGAAGCTTTCTTT | CASSYSGLGAEAFF
NA | NA | TRBJ1-1 | TRBV4-1 | TGCGCCAGCAGCCTCGCACCGGGACACCGGAACACTGAAGCTTTCTTT | CASSLAPGHRNTEAFF
NA | TRBD1 | TRBJ1-1 | TRBV6-5 | TGTGCCAGCAGCCATAAACAGGGGGACACTGAAGCTTTCTTT | CASSHKQGDTEAFF
NA | TRBD2 | TRBJ2-5 | TRBV27 | TGTGCCAGCGGCTCCGGGACTAGCGGCCAAGAGACCCAGTACTTC | CASGSGTSGQETQYF
NA | TRBD1 | TRBJ1-1 | TRBV14 | TGTGCCAGCAGCCCCCCCAGGGACAGGGTAGACACTGAAGCTTTCTTT | CASSPPRDRVDTEAFF
NA | NA | TRBJ1-2 | TRBV4-3 | TGCGCCAGCAGCCAAGGCCCTCATTCGGGGGGCTACACCTTC | CASSQGPHSGGYTF
NA | NA | TRBJ1-4 | TRBV27 | TGTGCCAGCATGACCGGGAGGGATGAAAAACTGTTTTTT | CASMTGRDEKLFF
NA | TRBD2 | TRBJ2-1 | TRBV28 | TGTGCCAGCAGTTTATTTGGGGGAATCGGGGGGTTTCTCCACCCTTGGGATCAGAATGAGCAGTTCTTC | CASSLFGGIGGFLHPWDQNEQFF
NA | TRBD1 | TRBJ2-1 | TRBV6-5 | TGTGCCAGCAGTTCCCTCGGACAGGACAATGAGCAGTTCTTC | CASSSLGQDNEQFF
NA | NA | TRBJ1-3 | TRBV18 | TGTGCCAGCTCACCAGGGTTGGAGCTACGCTCTGGAAACACCATATATTTT | CASSPGLELRSGNTIYF
few | NA | TRBJ1-3 | TRBV21-1 | TGTGCCGTCCCACCGGGACAGGACTCTGGAAACACCATATATTTT | CAVPPGQDSGNTIYF
NA | NA | TRBJ1-1 | TRBV27 | TGTGCCAGCAGCCTAGCCCGGGCAGGGGTACGAGCTTTCTTT | CASSLARAGVRAFF
NA | TRBD2 | TRBJ2-3 | TRBV11-3 | TGTGCCAGCGCGGGGGGGGGCACAGATACGCAGTATTTT | CASAGGGTDTQYF
once | NA | TRBJ2-5 | TRBV4-1 | TGCGCCAGCAGCCAGCCCGGGACTCCCGGACAGACCCAGTACTTC | CASSQPGTPGQTQYF
NA | TRBD1 | TRBJ1-1 | TRBV27 | TGTGCCAGCAGTTTACGTGACAGGGGGCTTGTAGAAGCTTTCTTT | CASSLRDRGLVEAFF
NA | TRBD1 | TRBJ1-2 | TRBV4-1 | TGCGCCAGCAGCCAAGGGGACAGGAGTTTCGTTTATGGCTACACCTTC | CASSQGDRSFVYGYTF
NA | TRBD2 | TRBJ2-7 | TRBV5-6 | TGTGCCAGCAGCCCCCCGCTAGCGGGGAGATACGAGCAGTACTTC | CASSPPLAGRYEQYF
NA | NA | TRBJ2-7 | TRBV28 | TGTGCCAGCAGCCTCCGGACAGCCAAGACCTACGAGCAGTACTTC | CASSLRTAKTYEQYF
NA | NA | TRBJ1-2 | TRBV9 | TGTGCCAGCAGCGTAGGGCTAAGGAGGGGCTACACCTTC | CASSVGLRRGYTF
once | TRBD1 | TRBJ1-2 | TRBV28 | TGTGCCAGCAGCACGAACAGGGGGCGGGGGGGCTACACCTTC | CASSTNRGRGGYTF
NA | NA | TRBJ1-4 | TRBV25-1 | TGTGCCAGCAGTGAAAACGTCCTGACGGGGGGAACTAATGAAAAACTGTTTTTT | CASSENVLTGGTNEKLFF
NA | TRBD2 | TRBJ2-2 | TRBV18 | TGTGCCAGCTCACTAAGCGGGGGGCCGACCGGGGAGCTGTTTTTT | CASSLSGGPTGELFF
NA | TRBD1 | TRBJ2-7 | TRBV4-1 | TGCGCCAGCAGCCACTATTTCGACGGACAGGGGTACGAGCAGTACTTC | CASSHYFDGQGYEQYF
NA | NA | TRBJ2-7 | TRBV7-9 | TGTGCCAGCAGCGCAAGTACAGGTGGCGAGAACTACGAGCAGTACTTC | CASSASTGGENYEQYF
once | TRBD1 | TRBJ1-5 | TRBV15 | TGTGCCACCAGCAGAGCGGACAGGGGTAAAGATCAGCCCCAGCATTTT | CATSRADRGKDQPQHF
NA | NA | TRBJ1-1 | TRBV20-1 | TGCAGTGCAAGCTTCCCGGAAGCTTTCTTT | CSASFPEAFF
NA | NA | TRBJ2-7 | TRBV2 | TGTGCCAGCAGCCTTCAGAGGCCGGTTTACTACGAGCAGTACTTC | CASSLQRPVYYEQYF
NA | NA | TRBJ2-3 | TRBV7-9 | TGTGCCAGCAGCTTAGGCGGGGCAGGCACAGATACGCAGTATTTT | CASSLGGAGTDTQYF
NA | NA | TRBJ1-4 | TRBV6-1 | TGTGCCAGCAGTGACGAGACCTCGGGATGTCAAAAACTGTTTTTT | CASSDETSGCQKLFF
NA | NA | TRBJ2-1 | TRBV29-1 | TGCGCAGGGGGGAACTACAATGAGCAGTTCTTC | CAGGNYNEQFF
NA | NA | TRBJ2-1 | TRBV7-6 | TGTGCCAGCAGTTTTCCGGGACACCTTTACAATGAGCAGTTCTTC | CASSFPGHLYNEQFF
once | TRBD1 | TRBJ1-6 | TRBV7-9 | TGTGCCAGCAGCTTGTCCCCGGGACAGGATCATAATTCACCCCTCCACTTT | CASSLSPGQDHNSPLHF
NA | TRBD1 | TRBJ1-5 | TRBV4-1 | TGCGCCAGCAGCCAAGTCCGTACCCAAAACTCTGACAGGGAAAATCAGCCCCAGCATTTT | CASSQVRTQNSDRENQPQHF
NA | TRBD1 | TRBJ1-4 | TRBV6-5 | TGTGCCAGCAGTTCCGACAGGGGTTTGCATGAAAAACTGTTTTTT | CASSSDRGLHEKLFF
NA | NA | TRBJ2-3 | TRBV28 | TGTGCCAGCAGTTTTGATTTCCAGGTCACAGATACGCAGTATTTT | CASSFDFQVTDTQYF
once | TRBD2 | TRBJ2-7 | TRBV4-1 | TGCGCCAGCAGCCAAGGGCGACCCCTAGCGGGGGTCCCTTACGAGCAGTACTTC | CASSQGRPLAGVPYEQYF
NA | NA | TRBJ2-7 | TRBV4-3 | TGCGCCAGCAGCCAAGATCAAGGTCGCAGCGGCGAGCAGTACTTC | CASSQDQGRSGEQYF